In this sample, the clone carrying this T cell receptor beta chain turned up many times. This entry comes from a study of T cells in Graves' hyperthyroidism and ophthalmopathy. This CDR3 is 17 amino acids long. V trimming: 7 bases; J trimming: 8 bases; junction bases outside the gene matches: 12. The CDR3 regions of TCR beta were amplified from RNA transcripts. When the TCR CDR3 underwent first-round RT-PCR, the HTBI primer set was used. TCRdb re-derived calls from the multiplex PCR reads in MiXCR, one entry per CDR3 protein. The repertoire consists of over 400,000 distinct CDR3 sequences, with under 15% occurring once and the leading ten covering roughly 13%.

The TCR comes from a man aged 18 to 30 with Graves' ophthalmopathy. V and J are TRBV12-3 or TRBV12-4 and TRBJ2-1; TRBD2 matches 15 bases. Sequenced material: blood. The DNA for the CDR3 is TGTGCCAGCACCCCGGGACTAGCGGGAGGATTGAGCGATGAGCAGTTCTTC. It codes for CASTPGLAGGLSDEQFF.